This T cell receptor beta chain was sequenced during a study of shared clonotypes between healthy human individuals. Each cell subset's genomic DNA was divided evenly among several immunoSEQ plates. Authors' analysis steps: There were no quality scores in the junction-only immunoSEQ sequences, so filtering differed. Here immunoSEQ multiplex PCR was the method, and the copy in TCRdb shows in-frame clones only, minus some. The V and J calls and clone size were taken over from that table, and D and trimming were inferred from the DNA. The data hold a few million clones, with more than 85% observed a single time. CD4+ cells yielded CD45RA+ naive and CD45RA-negative memory subsets. Germline V CDR1 and CDR2: LGHNA, YNFKEQ. The CDR3 totals 13 residues. V lost 4 bases to trimming and J lost 6 bases, with 11 bases between them. In the case of this clone: The antigen is undetermined.

Study-level findings and limits: Naive subsets usually exceeded memory subsets in estimated richness.

The J gene is TRBJ2-3, the V gene TRBV4-2, with D hard to call. The source of this sequence is a man between 18 and 29 years old in good health. Some clones in this sample may be carry-over from other donors' samples. The source material was naive CD4+ T cells from PBMCs. Subset reported: CD45RA+ positively selected. This CDR3 reads CASSPALVDTQYF. The CDR3 nucleotides are TGTGCCAGCAGCCCAGCACTGGTGGATACGCAGTATTTT.